Listed here is a single TCR beta chain. The data were obtained in a study of blood T cell repertoires in COVID-19. Sequenced by immunoSEQ multiplex PCR; TCRdb stores in-frame clones only, minus some. This sample has fewer than 300,000 clones, with approximately 90% found just once. From germline, CDR1 is MDHEN and CDR2 SYDVKM. The CDR3 has 15 amino acids. The V gene end was trimmed by 4 bases and the J gene end by 3 bases; junction bases not matched to a gene: 6. Ages ranged from about 18 to 89 years, with residence in 24 US areas. Participants were placed into cohorts based on the clinical history they reported.

The chain has TRBV28 and TRBJ2-1; 7 bases map to TRBD1. The TCR was taken from a man between 40 and 49 years old who had recovered from COVID-19. Sequenced material: PBMCs or T cells enriched from blood (not recorded which). The CDR3, as DNA: TGTGCCAGCAGTTCGGGACAGTCTTTCTACAATGAGCAGTTCTTC. As protein: CASSSGQSFYNEQFF.